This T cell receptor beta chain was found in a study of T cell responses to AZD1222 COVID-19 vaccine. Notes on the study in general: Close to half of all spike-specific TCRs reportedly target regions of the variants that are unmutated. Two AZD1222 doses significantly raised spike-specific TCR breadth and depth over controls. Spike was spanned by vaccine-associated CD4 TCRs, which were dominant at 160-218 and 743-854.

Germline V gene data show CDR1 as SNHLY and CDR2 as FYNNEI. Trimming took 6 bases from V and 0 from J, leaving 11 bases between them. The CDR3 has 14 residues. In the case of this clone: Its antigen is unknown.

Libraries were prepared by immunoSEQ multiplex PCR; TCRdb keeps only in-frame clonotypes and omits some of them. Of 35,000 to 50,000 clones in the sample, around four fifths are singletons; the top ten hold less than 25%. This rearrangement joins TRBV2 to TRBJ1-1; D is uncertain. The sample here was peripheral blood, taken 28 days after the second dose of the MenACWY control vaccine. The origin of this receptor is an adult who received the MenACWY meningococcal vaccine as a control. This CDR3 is CASRPDLMNTEAFF. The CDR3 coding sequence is TGTGCCAGCAGGCCAGACCTCATGAACACTGAAGCTTTCTTT.